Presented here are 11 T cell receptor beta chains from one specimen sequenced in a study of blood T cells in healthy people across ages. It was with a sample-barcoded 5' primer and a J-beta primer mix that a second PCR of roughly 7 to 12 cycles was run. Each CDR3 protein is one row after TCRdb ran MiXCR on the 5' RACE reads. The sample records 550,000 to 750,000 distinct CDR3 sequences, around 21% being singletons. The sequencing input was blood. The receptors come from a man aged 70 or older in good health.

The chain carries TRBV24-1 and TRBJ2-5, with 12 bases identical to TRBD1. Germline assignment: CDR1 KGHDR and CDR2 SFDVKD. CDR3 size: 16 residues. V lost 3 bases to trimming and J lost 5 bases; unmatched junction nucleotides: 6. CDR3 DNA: TGTGCCACCAGTGATCCCGGGACAGGGGGCCTCGAGACCCAGTACTTC. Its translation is CATSDPGTGGLETQYF.

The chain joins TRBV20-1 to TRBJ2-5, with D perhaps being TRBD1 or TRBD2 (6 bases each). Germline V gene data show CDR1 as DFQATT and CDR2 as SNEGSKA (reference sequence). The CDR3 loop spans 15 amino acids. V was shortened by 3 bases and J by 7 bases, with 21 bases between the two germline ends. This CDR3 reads CSASDRIYGAGTQYF. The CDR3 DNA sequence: TGCAGTGCTAGCGACAGGATATACGGAGCGGGGACCCAGTACTTC.

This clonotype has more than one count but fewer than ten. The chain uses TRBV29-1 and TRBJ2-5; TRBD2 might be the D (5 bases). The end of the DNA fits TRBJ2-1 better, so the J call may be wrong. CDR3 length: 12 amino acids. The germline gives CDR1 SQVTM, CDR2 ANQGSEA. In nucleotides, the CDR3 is TGCAGCGTTGAGGTGACTACGGATGAGCAGTTCTTC. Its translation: CSVEVTTDEQFF.

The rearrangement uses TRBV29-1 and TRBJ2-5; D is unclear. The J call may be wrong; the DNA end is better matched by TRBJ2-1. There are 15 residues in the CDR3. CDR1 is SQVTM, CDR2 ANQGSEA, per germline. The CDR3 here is CSVLGIPPAYNEQFF. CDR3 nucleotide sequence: TGCAGCGTTTTGGGTATCCCACCAGCCTACAATGAGCAGTTCTTC.

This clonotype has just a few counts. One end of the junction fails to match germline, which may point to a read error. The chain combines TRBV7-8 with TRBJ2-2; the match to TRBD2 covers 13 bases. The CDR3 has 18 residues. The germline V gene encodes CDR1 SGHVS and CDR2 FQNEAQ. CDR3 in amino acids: CASSLARTSGSGTGELFF. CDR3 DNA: TGTGCCAGCAGCTTAGCCCGGACTAGCGGGAGCGGCACCGGGGAACTGTTTTTT.

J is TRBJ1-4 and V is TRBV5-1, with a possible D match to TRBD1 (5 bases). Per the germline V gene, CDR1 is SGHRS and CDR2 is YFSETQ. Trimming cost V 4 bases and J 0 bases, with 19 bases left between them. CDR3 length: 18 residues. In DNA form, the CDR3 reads TGCGCCAGCAGCCAGGGTGCCCTGGCTCAAGCAACTAATGAAAAACTGTTTTTT. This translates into CASSQGALAQATNEKLFF.

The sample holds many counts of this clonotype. CDR3 bases: TGCAGCGTCGCAGGGTTGTCAGACCAAGAGACCCAGTACTTC. The encoded protein is CSVAGLSDQETQYF. The chain links TRBV29-1 to TRBJ2-5; weak D call: TRBD1 (5 bases). Trimming left V 6 bases short and J 0 bases short, with 14 bases between. There are 14 residues in the CDR3. The germline V gene encodes CDR1 SQVTM and CDR2 ANQGSEA.

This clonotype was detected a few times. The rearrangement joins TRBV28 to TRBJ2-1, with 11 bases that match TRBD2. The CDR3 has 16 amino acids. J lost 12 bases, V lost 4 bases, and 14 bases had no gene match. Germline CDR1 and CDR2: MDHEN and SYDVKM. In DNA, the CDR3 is TGTGCCAGCAGTTCAAGTCGTAGCGGGAGGGCCCGAGTGCAGTTCTTC. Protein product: CASSSSRSGRARVQFF.

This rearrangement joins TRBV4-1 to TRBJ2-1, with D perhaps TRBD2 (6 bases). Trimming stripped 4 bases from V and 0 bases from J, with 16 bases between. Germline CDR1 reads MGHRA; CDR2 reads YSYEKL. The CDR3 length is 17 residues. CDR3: CASSPGQGLSSYNEQFF. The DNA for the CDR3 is TGCGCCAGCAGCCCAGGCCAAGGACTAAGCTCCTACAATGAGCAGTTCTTC.

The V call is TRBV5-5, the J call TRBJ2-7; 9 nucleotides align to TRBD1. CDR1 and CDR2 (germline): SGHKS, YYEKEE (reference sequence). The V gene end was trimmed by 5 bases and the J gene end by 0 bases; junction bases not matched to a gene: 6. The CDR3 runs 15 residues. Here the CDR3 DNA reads TGTGCCAGCAGATCCACAGGGGGCTCCTCCTACGAGCAGTACTTC. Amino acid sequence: CASRSTGGSSYEQYF.

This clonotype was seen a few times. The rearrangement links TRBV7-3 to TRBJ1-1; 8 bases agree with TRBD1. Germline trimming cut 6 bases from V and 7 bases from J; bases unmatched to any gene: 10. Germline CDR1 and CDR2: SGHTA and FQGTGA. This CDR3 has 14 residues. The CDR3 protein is CASRPTGAGGEAFF. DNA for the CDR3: TGTGCCAGCAGGCCGACAGGGGCAGGCGGTGAAGCTTTCTTT.